Shown below are 23 T cell receptor beta chains from a single sample sequenced in a study of shared clonotypes between healthy human individuals. The method was immunoSEQ multiplex PCR; TCRdb's version includes in-frame clones alone and lacks a portion of them. This table has around 700,000 clones, roughly 70% appearing once. Material: memory CD4+ T cells sorted from blood. Noted subset: CD45RA-negative fraction. The receptor source for this set is a woman aged 25-40 years in good health.

This clone was counted a few times. In the same sample, other DNA sequences code for this CDR3. The gene calls are TRBV9 and TRBJ1-2; D not certain. Germline assignment: CDR1 SGDLS and CDR2 YYNGEE. The CDR3 covers 13 residues. V was pared by 2 bases and J by 2 bases, with 7 bases between. The CDR3 DNA reads TGTGCCAGCAGCGTGGCAAGAAACTATGGCTACACCTTC. Its translation is CASSVARNYGYTF. Full variable domain (missing parts from reference TRBV9 and TRBJ1-2): DSGVTQTPKHLITATGQRVTLRCSPRSGDLSVYWYQQSLDQGLQFLIQYYNGEERAKGNILERFSAQQFPDLHSELNLSSLELGDSALYFCASSVARNYGYTFGSGTRLTVV.

This clone was picked up one time. The chain carries TRBV9 and TRBJ2-1; D tentatively reads TRBD1 or TRBD2 (6 bases each). CDR1 is SGDLS and CDR2 is YYNGEE in the germline V gene. This CDR3 contains 19 residues. Trimming took 3 bases from V and 6 from J, leaving 28 bases between them. CDR3 protein: CASSARGVASMYVGNEQFF. The CDR3 nucleotides read TGTGCCAGCAGCGCGAGGGGGGTGGCTAGCATGTATGTCGGCAATGAGCAGTTCTTC.

The genes are TRBV30 and TRBJ2-3; no reliable D call. V was clipped by 0 bases and J by 0 bases, with 7 bases between them. The CDR3 spans 14 residues. Germline lookup yields CDR1 GTSNPN and CDR2 SVGIG (reference sequence). DNA for the CDR3: TGTGCCTGGAGTGTTGGTAGTAGCACAGATACGCAGTATTTT. Amino acid sequence: CAWSVGSSTDTQYF.

The chain has TRBV27 and TRBJ2-1, with TRBD1 identical over 8 bases. The germline V gene encodes CDR1 MNHEY and CDR2 SMNVEV (reference sequence). The CDR3 totals 13 residues. After removal of 6 bases from V and 8 bases from J, the junction contained 6 bases not matched to a gene. The CDR3 protein is CASRAGTGHEQFF. The DNA for the CDR3 is TGTGCCAGCAGAGCCGGGACAGGTCATGAGCAGTTCTTC.

The chain combines TRBV11-2 with TRBJ2-7, with TRBD2 matching 8 bases. The CDR3 covers 15 residues. V lost 4 bases, J lost 3 bases, and 8 bases stayed unmatched. Germline V gene sequence: CDR1 SGHAT, CDR2 FQNNGV. The CDR3: CASSSRRGGGYEQYF. The CDR3 nucleotides are TGTGCCAGCAGCTCCCGCCGGGGGGGCGGCTACGAGCAGTACTTC.

The chain joins TRBV2 to TRBJ2-7; 12 bases are a match to TRBD2. The V gene's germline CDR1 is SNHLY and CDR2 FYNNEI. J gave up 1 base and V 7 bases, and 2 bases lay outside the gene matches. The CDR3 runs 14 residues. The CDR3 region is CASTTSGRSYEQYF. DNA for the CDR3: TGTGCCAGCACGACTAGCGGGAGATCCTACGAGCAGTACTTC.

The V gene is TRBV6-6, the J gene TRBJ1-1; D is uncertain. The CDR3 has 13 residues. Germline V gene lookup returns CDR1 MNHNY and CDR2 SVGAGI (reference sequence). The V end was cut by 7 bases, the J end by 1 base, with 10 bases between. This CDR3 reads CASTQQQNTEAFF. Written as DNA, the CDR3 is TGTGCCAGCACCCAACAGCAGAACACTGAAGCTTTCTTT.

This clone has a count of ten or more. V usage is TRBV18 and J usage is TRBJ1-1, with D unclear. Looked up from germline, CDR1 is KGHSH and CDR2 is LQKENI. The CDR3 extends over 13 amino acids. V was trimmed by 2 bases and J by 4 bases, leaving 8 bases between them. CDR3 coding DNA: TGTGCCAGCTCACCATACGGGTTCACTGAAGCTTTCTTT. Residues: CASSPYGFTEAFF.

The V call is TRBV5-1, the J call TRBJ2-7; no clear D gene. CDR1 and CDR2 (germline): SGHRS, YFSETQ. This CDR3 contains 15 residues. V was trimmed by 0 bases and J by 3 bases, leaving 13 bases between them. CDR3 bases: TGCGCCAGCAGCTTGGGACCGCCTCCCAACTACGAGCAGTACTTC. Translation gives CASSLGPPPNYEQYF.

This clone was found once. The genes are TRBV7-6 and TRBJ2-3; 11 nucleotides agree with TRBD2. Germline-derived CDR1 and CDR2 are SGHVS and FNYEAQ. With 5 bases clipped from V and 3 bases from J, the junction kept 10 bases outside the gene matches. CDR3 length equals 17 residues. CDR3 nucleotides: TGTGCCAGCAGCCACCCGGGTAGCGGGAGGGGAACAGATACGCAGTATTTT. Protein sequence: CASSHPGSGRGTDTQYF.

The J gene is TRBJ1-2, the V gene TRBV5-1; 12 nucleotides match TRBD1. Germline V gene data show CDR1 as SGHRS and CDR2 as YFSETQ. CDR3 length: 15 residues. The ends lost 6 bases at V and 4 bases at J; junction bases unmatched: 7. The DNA of the CDR3 is TGCGCCAGCAAAGGGACAGGGGGCTCTCGCTATGGCTACACCTTC. Translated, it gives CASKGTGGSRYGYTF.

The chain combines TRBV6-5 with TRBJ1-3; tentatively, D is TRBD1 (6 bases). With 7 bases removed from V and 1 base from J, the gap between germline ends came to 11 bases. Per the germline V gene, CDR1 is MNHEY and CDR2 is SVGAGI. The CDR3 length is 14 residues. The CDR3 protein is CASTGQNSGNTIYF. As DNA, the CDR3 is TGTGCCAGCACTGGACAGAATTCTGGAAACACCATATATTTT.

The chain recombines TRBV4-1 with TRBJ1-1; D is uncertain. Germline values: CDR1 MGHRA, CDR2 YSYEKL. The CDR3 has 12 residues. V lost 1 base to trimming and J lost 6 bases, with 6 bases between them. CDR3 region: CASSQGGAEAFF. DNA for the CDR3: TGCGCCAGCAGCCAAGGAGGAGCTGAAGCTTTCTTT.

The J gene is TRBJ2-7, the V gene TRBV18, with D possibly matching TRBD1 (5 bases). Trimming took off 0 bases at V and 2 bases at J, with 11 bases between the two ends. The CDR3 spans 15 residues. Germline V gene lookup returns CDR1 KGHSH and CDR2 LQKENI. CDR3: CASSPPDRPAYEQYF. The DNA for the CDR3 is TGTGCCAGCTCACCACCCGACAGACCCGCCTACGAGCAGTACTTC.

Only a few counts were recorded for this clone. The rearrangement joins TRBV18 to TRBJ2-5, with D unclear. The germline CDR1 and CDR2 sequences are KGHSH and LQKENI. With 5 bases removed from V and 4 bases from J, the gap between germline ends came to 14 bases. The CDR3 has 14 amino acids. The CDR3 loop reads CASSIGPHLETQYF. CDR3 nucleotides: TGTGCCAGCTCAATCGGCCCACATCTAGAGACCCAGTACTTC.

This chain uses TRBV7-8 with TRBJ2-2; 7 bases are shared with TRBD2. Germline trimming cut 5 bases from V and 2 bases from J; bases unmatched to any gene: 5. This CDR3 has 15 amino acids. From germline, CDR1 is SGHVS and CDR2 FQNEAQ. CDR3 residues: CASSLRDYNTGELFF. CDR3 nucleotides: TGTGCCAGCAGCCTTCGGGACTATAACACCGGGGAGCTGTTTTTT.

The table lists this clone with a count of one. This chain's CDR3 is CASSLVDYPSLTDEQYF. The DNA for the CDR3 is TGCGCCAGCAGCTTGGTAGACTACCCATCCCTCACCGACGAGCAGTACTTC. The rearrangement links TRBV5-1 to TRBJ2-7; maybe TRBD2 (5 bases). This CDR3 is 17 amino acids long. Germline CDR1 and CDR2: SGHRS and YFSETQ. The germline V and J ends were trimmed by 0 bases and 5 bases, with 21 bases remaining between them.

V and J are TRBV18 and TRBJ2-5; D may match TRBD1 or TRBD2 (5 bases each). Germline-derived CDR1 and CDR2 are KGHSH and LQKENI. The CDR3 covers 14 residues. With 4 bases removed from V and 3 bases from J, the gap between germline ends came to 12 bases. This chain's CDR3 is CASSLLLGEETQYF. As DNA, the CDR3 is TGTGCCAGCTCACTACTTTTGGGGGAAGAGACCCAGTACTTC. Combining the CDR3 with reference TRBV18 and TRBJ2-5 gives the whole variable domain NAGVMQNPRHLVRRRGQEARLRCSPMKGHSHVYWYRQLPEEGLKFMVYLQKENIIDESGMPKERFSAEFPKEGPSILRIQQVVRGDSAAYFCASSLLLGEETQYFGPGTRLLVL.

The chain has TRBV6-1 and TRBJ1-5, with D perhaps TRBD1 (5 bases). Trimming removed 7 bases from V and 2 bases from J, with 12 bases in between. Germline V gene data show CDR1 as MNHNS and CDR2 as SASEGT. The CDR3 is 14 residues long. The CDR3, as DNA: TGTGCCAGCAAAGCAGGGTCGGGCAATCAGCCCCAGCATTTT. Its translation is CASKAGSGNQPQHF.

A word on this clone: This may stem from a read error, because a much larger clone lies one nucleotide away. This same CDR3 is encoded by further DNA sequences in the sample. V is TRBV7-7 and J is TRBJ2-5, with D unresolved. V lost 3 bases, J lost 2 bases, and 7 bases lay in between. Germline V gene lookup returns CDR1 SSHAT and CDR2 FNYEAQ (reference sequence). The CDR3 spans 13 residues. The CDR3 region has the DNA TGTGCCAGCAGCTTTTCCGTACAAGAGACCCAGTACTTC. Translated, it gives CASSFSVQETQYF.

The chain recombines TRBV5-1 with TRBJ1-3; D might be TRBD1 (5 bases). This CDR3 is 16 amino acids long. Germline V gene lookup returns CDR1 SGHRS and CDR2 YFSETQ. V lost 7 bases and J lost 0, with 17 bases in between. CDR3 residues: CASSSVGGFSGNTIYF. DNA of the CDR3: TGCGCCAGCTCATCAGTCGGGGGGTTCTCTGGAAACACCATATATTTT.

J is TRBJ1-2 and V is TRBV28; no reliable D call. Trimming removed 3 bases at V and 6 bases at J, with 8 bases between. This CDR3 has 12 residues. Germline lookup yields CDR1 MDHEN and CDR2 SYDVKM. This CDR3 is CASSFLGNGYTF. In DNA, the CDR3 is TGTGCCAGCAGTTTTTTGGGAAATGGCTACACCTTC.

This chain connects TRBV5-8 to TRBJ2-1; D gene unclear. This CDR3 is built from 14 residues. V was trimmed by 1 base and J by 6 bases, leaving 11 bases between them. Germline lookup yields CDR1 SGHTS and CDR2 YDEGEE. CDR3 sequence (DNA): TGTGCCAGCAGCTTGTACGTCAAGCCCAATGAGCAGTTCTTC. This encodes CASSLYVKPNEQFF.